The subject of this entry is one T cell receptor (beta chain). What antigen it recognizes has not been identified. There are no base qualities to consult, and no much larger clone falls within one base. Measured from the cysteine to the phenylalanine, the CDR3 is 14 residues long. Of all the DNA, just the CDR3 is kept, 42 bases in frame from base 1. Compared with germline, V lacks 10 bases and J lacks 9 bases; bases without a gene match: 11. The germline V gene supplies CDR1 ENHRY and CDR2 SYGVKD. The immunoSEQ Assay, a bias-controlled multiplex PCR, was used to amplify TCRbeta CDR3 regions from genomic DNA. Processing in the source paper ran as follows. The number of nucleated cells in each sample was estimated by amplification of reference gene primers within the assay. To quantify the absolute abundance of each unique TCRbeta CDR3 rearrangement, sequence reads were collapsed and filtered. Productive Simpson clonality was computed per sample as the square root of Simpson's diversity index over productive rearrangements. Entries here come from immuneACCESS through TCRdb and include only in-frame sequences with V and J called. Some clones fail to appear in such tables; in the studies checked, an unresolved V gene covers under half of the shortfall, and the cause of the remainder is unknown. V and J calls and clone size are those listed in that table; D and trimming were worked out from the DNA. In all, the sample holds about 120,000 clones, and around 87% of those were seen once. The ten top clones hold just under 30% of the sample.

This sample is part of a study of blood T cell repertoires in COVID-19 (TCRdb year 2020). At the level of the whole study: Collaborator samples came from the United States, Italy and Spain and covered acute and convalescent phases of COVID-19. The material from the prospective study consisted of cDNA or gDNA derived from T cells, B-cell-depleted T cells, or PBMCs. Nearly every sample came with metadata listing a de-identified subject ID, COVID-19 status, age in years and sex. Samples came from the ongoing ImmuneRACE study (first 160 participants) plus 1,254 subjects from 6 global collaborators. Where HLA class I and class II types were available, the types were taken from metadata supplied by the sample provider, not from assay-based typing. The dataset comprised deeply sampled blood TCRbeta repertoires from subjects exposed to, actively infected with, or recovered from COVID-19. The repertoires were released in a freely available public database meant as a resource for research on the immune response to SARS-CoV-2.

Each collaborating institution followed its own protocols to collect whole blood in K2EDTA tubes. For TCRbeta analysis, collaborators shipped samples as frozen whole blood, isolated PBMCs, or DNA extracted from either of those sample types. The paper as a whole reports these results and caveats: How much clinical and demographic metadata was included differed by source and by participant, and the metadata was provided uncurated.

Input material: peripheral blood. This sequence originates from a woman in her 70s with acute or convalescent COVID-19. The chain uses TRBV10-3 and TRBJ1-6; 8 middle bases align to TRBD1. The sequenced DNA: TGTGCCAGCCACAGGGGGGTCTTTGGTTCACCCCTCCACTTT. It is translated as CASHRGVFGSPLHF.